These 5 T cell receptor beta chains originate from one sample sequenced in a study of cytomegalovirus exposure and HLA in healthy donors. Amplification used 60 Vbeta primers and 13 Jbeta primers. Measured with immunoSEQ multiplex PCR; TCRdb has only the in-frame clones, and not every one. The table records roughly 160,000 clones, 77% of them present only once. The sample was PBMCs. The receptors come from a man aged 25-45 years in good health and CMV-seropositive.

The chain recombines TRBV29-1 with TRBJ1-1; D is uncertain. Germline CDR1 reads SQVTM; CDR2 reads ANQGSEA. V lost 4 bases and J 1 base, leaving 7 bases between the germline ends. This CDR3 spans 12 amino acids. CDR3 DNA sequence: TGCAGCGTTGGCCAGAAGAACACTGAAGCTTTCTTT. Amino acids: CSVGQKNTEAFF.

The chain combines TRBV7-9 with TRBJ1-4, with D maybe TRBD1 (5 bases). The CDR3 runs to 15 residues. V shed 1 base and J shed 3 bases, with 9 bases lying between them. Germline CDR1 reads SEHNR; CDR2 reads FQNEAQ (reference sequence). DNA for the CDR3: TGTGCCAGCAGCTTAGGGGGCGCGGCTAATGAAAAACTGTTTTTT. This gives the protein CASSLGGAANEKLFF. The entire variable domain, with the rest obtained from reference TRBV7-9 and TRBJ1-4, is as follows: DTGVSQNPRHKITKRGQNVTFRCDPISEHNRLYWYRQTLGQGPEFLTYFQNEAQLEKSRLLSDRFSAERPKGSFSTLEIQRTEQGDSAMYLCASSLGGAANEKLFFGSGTQLSVL.

The chain combines TRBV27 with TRBJ1-6, with D uncertain. The CDR3 is made up of 13 amino acids. Trimming took off 2 bases at V and 12 bases at J, with 11 bases between the two ends. Per germline, CDR1 MNHEY and CDR2 SMNVEV (reference sequence). CDR3 amino acids: CASSLRGNLPLHF. The CDR3 nucleotides read TGTGCCAGCAGTTTACGGGGTAACCTACCCCTCCACTTT.

This clone appeared once. V and J are TRBV29-1 and TRBJ2-7; the match to TRBD1 covers 10 bases. There are 12 residues in the CDR3. J lost 3 bases, V lost 7 bases, and 3 bases had no gene match. CDR1 SQVTM and CDR2 ANQGSEA come from the germline V gene. The CDR3 loop is CSGRDRGYEQYF. CDR3 nucleotides: TGCAGCGGCCGGGACAGGGGCTACGAGCAGTACTTC.

The chain combines TRBV5-1 with TRBJ2-1; 10 bases agree with TRBD1. V trimming: 6 bases; J trimming: 7 bases; junction bases outside the gene matches: 10. Germline CDR1 SGHRS, CDR2 YFSETQ. This CDR3 is 15 amino acids long. The CDR3 nucleotides are TGCGCCAGCAACGTGAGGGGACAGGGGAAGAATGAGCAGTTCTTC. The encoded protein is CASNVRGQGKNEQFF.